The 25 T cell receptor beta chains below come from one sample, sequenced in a study of T cell responses to AZD1222 COVID-19 vaccine. The protocol was immunoSEQ multiplex PCR, while the TCRdb copy is restricted to in-frame clones and leaves out a portion. The table shows more than 95,000 clones, with 92% occurring only once. The sample in question was peripheral blood, obtained on day 0 of AZD1222 vaccination. These receptor sequences come from an adult in good health.

This clone was found once. This chain connects TRBV5-1 to TRBJ1-1; D remains ambiguous. In germline, CDR1 is SGHRS, CDR2 YFSETQ. This CDR3 spans 14 amino acids. V was trimmed by 4 bases and J by 5 bases, leaving 15 bases between them. CDR3 coding DNA: TGCGCCAGCAGCGTCGACGGTCCGGGAACTGAAGCTTTCTTT. Translation gives CASSVDGPGTEAFF.

The chain has TRBV28 and TRBJ2-1; possible D gene TRBD1, 5 bases. From germline, CDR1 is MDHEN and CDR2 SYDVKM. CDR3 length: 15 amino acids. The V and J ends lost 2 bases and 3 bases respectively, with 11 bases between them. CDR3 sequence: CASSLRGQLYNEQFF. The CDR3 DNA is TGTGCCAGCAGTTTAAGGGGTCAACTCTACAATGAGCAGTTCTTC.

The chain is built from TRBV24-1 and TRBJ2-3; 8 bases line up with TRBD2. This CDR3 contains 14 residues. Trimming removed 7 bases from V and 0 bases from J; junction bases left unmatched: 2. The germline V gene encodes CDR1 KGHDR and CDR2 SFDVKD. Here the CDR3 reads CATSTSGSTDTQYF. The CDR3 nucleotides read TGTGCCACCAGCACTAGCGGAAGCACAGATACGCAGTATTTT.

The V gene is TRBV7-9, the J gene TRBJ1-6, with a tentative D call TRBD1 (6 bases). The CDR3 is made up of 16 amino acids. Looked up from germline, CDR1 is SEHNR and CDR2 is FQNEAQ (reference sequence). Trimming removed 3 bases at V and 6 bases at J, with 15 bases between. Here the CDR3 DNA reads TGTGCCAGCAGCTTCAGGGGAGGAGTAATTAATTCACCCCTCCACTTT. The encoded protein is CASSFRGGVINSPLHF.

V usage is TRBV2 and J usage is TRBJ1-1, with D unresolved. V was trimmed by 1 base and J by 1 base, leaving 4 bases between them. Germline loops: CDR1 SNHLY, CDR2 FYNNEI. This CDR3 has 13 amino acids. The CDR3 coding sequence is TGTGCCAGCAGTGAAGGGGAGAACACTGAAGCTTTCTTT. Translated: CASSEGENTEAFF.

CDR3 in DNA: TGTGCCAGCAGCCCCTGGACAGGGGGGACCGGGGAGCTGTTTTTT. Translating it yields CASSPWTGGTGELFF. The V gene is TRBV5-5, the J gene TRBJ2-2; the match to TRBD1 covers 10 bases. Germline CDR1 SGHKS, CDR2 YYEKEE (reference sequence). The CDR3 spans 15 residues. V lost 4 bases, J lost 5 bases, and 5 bases stayed unmatched.

V and J are TRBV19 and TRBJ2-5; 9 nucleotides agree with TRBD2. Germline CDR1 reads LNHDA; CDR2 reads SQIVND (reference sequence). V dropped 8 bases and J dropped 1; count of bases not matched to a gene: 5. The CDR3 has 14 amino acids. The CDR3 sequence is CASSGLAIQETQYF. CDR3 nucleotide sequence: TGTGCCAGTTCTGGACTAGCGATCCAAGAGACCCAGTACTTC.

This chain connects TRBV5-1 to TRBJ1-1; 7 bases are shared with TRBD1. CDR1 and CDR2 from the germline V gene are SGHRS and YFSETQ. The junction had 8 bases not matched to a gene; V was cut back by 2 bases and J by 7 bases. The CDR3 runs to 14 residues. This CDR3 reads CASSFGPQGLEAFF. The CDR3, as DNA: TGCGCCAGCAGCTTCGGCCCACAGGGGCTTGAAGCTTTCTTT.

The chain employs TRBV7-2 and TRBJ1-5, with D unclear. V was clipped by 1 base and J by 3 bases, with 4 bases between them. The CDR3 has 13 amino acids. Looked up from germline, CDR1 is SGHTA and CDR2 is FQGNSA. The CDR3 region has the DNA TGTGCCAGCAGCTTAGACACCAATCAGCCCCAGCATTTT. This encodes CASSLDTNQPQHF.

V and J are TRBV6-6 and TRBJ1-1, with a weak D call TRBD1 (5 bases). The CDR3 length is 13 residues. The V and J ends lost 11 bases and 1 base respectively, with 14 bases between them. Germline V gene data show CDR1 as MNHNY and CDR2 as SVGAGI (reference sequence). The CDR3, as DNA: TGTGCCGGAAAACAGGACCGGAACACTGAAGCTTTCTTT. This translates into CAGKQDRNTEAFF.

J is TRBJ1-1 and V is TRBV4-2, with D hard to call. V gave up 5 bases and J gave up 2 bases, with 15 bases separating them. The CDR3 contains 15 residues. Germline-derived CDR1 and CDR2 are LGHNA and YNFKEQ. CDR3 sequence (DNA): TGTGCCAGCAGCTTACGGAGGGCAGACAACACTGAAGCTTTCTTT. This gives the protein CASSLRRADNTEAFF.

This rearrangement joins TRBV7-9 to TRBJ2-4; the match to TRBD1 covers 8 bases. Germline V CDR1 and CDR2: SEHNR, FQNEAQ (reference sequence). The CDR3 is made up of 19 amino acids. Trimming removed 5 bases from V and 1 base from J; junction bases left unmatched: 16. The CDR3 protein is CASSHPGQDPALAKNIQYF. The CDR3 nucleotides are TGTGCCAGCAGCCACCCGGGACAGGATCCCGCTTTGGCCAAAAACATTCAGTACTTC.

The gene calls are TRBV3-1 (or the pseudogene TRBV3-2) and TRBJ1-6, with a possible D match to TRBD1 (5 bases). Germline CDR1 and CDR2: LGHDT and YNNKEL (reference sequence). V was trimmed by 4 bases and J by 0 bases, leaving 10 bases between them. The CDR3 has 16 amino acids. This CDR3 reads CASSRRQSSYNSPLHF. In DNA, the CDR3 is TGTGCCAGCAGCCGAAGACAGAGCTCCTATAATTCACCCCTCCACTTT.

The chain joins TRBV11-1 to TRBJ1-4, with 7 bases matching TRBD1. The CDR3 extends over 14 amino acids. CDR1 SGHAT and CDR2 FQDESV come from the germline V gene (reference sequence). V trimming: 6 bases; J trimming: 8 bases; junction bases outside the gene matches: 9. CDR3 in DNA: TGTGCCAGCAGACCGACAGGGACAAGGGAAAAACTGTTTTTT. Residues: CASRPTGTREKLFF.

This chain links TRBV3-1 (or the pseudogene TRBV3-2) with TRBJ2-3; D may be TRBD2 (6 bases). V shed 2 bases and J shed 5 bases, with 11 bases lying between them. There are 14 residues in the CDR3. Germline V gene data show CDR1 as LGHDT and CDR2 as YNNKEL (reference sequence). Here the CDR3 DNA reads TGTGCCAGCAGCCAAATAACGGGAGAAGATACGCAGTATTTT. It is translated as CASSQITGEDTQYF.

The chain uses TRBV28 and TRBJ2-3; D is undetermined. Germline V lookup: CDR1 MDHEN, CDR2 SYDVKM. The V and J ends lost 8 bases and 0 bases respectively, with 9 bases between them. CDR3 size: 13 residues. Here the CDR3 reads CASQVTSTDTQYF. CDR3 nucleotide sequence: TGTGCCAGCCAGGTAACGAGCACAGATACGCAGTATTTT.

V gene TRBV4-2 combines with J gene TRBJ2-1; no firm D call. Trimming left V 0 bases short and J 8 bases short, with 20 bases between. CDR3 length: 17 amino acids. Germline V gene data show CDR1 as LGHNA and CDR2 as YNFKEQ. The CDR3: CASSQEAYVASRDEQFF. In DNA, the CDR3 is TGTGCCAGCAGCCAAGAAGCCTACGTGGCCAGTAGGGATGAGCAGTTCTTC.

On this clone itself: Other DNA sequences in this specimen translate into the identical CDR3. The CDR3 nucleotides read TGTGCCAGCAGCGTAGAAGGGTCGGGAAACACCATATATTTT. This translates into CASSVEGSGNTIYF. The gene calls are TRBV9 and TRBJ1-3; D is undetermined. Trimming took off 0 bases at V and 4 bases at J, with 8 bases between the two ends. The CDR3 loop spans 14 amino acids. Germline V CDR1 and CDR2: SGDLS, YYNGEE.

Only one count was recorded for this clone. This sequence joins TRBV5-1 and TRBJ2-7, with D maybe TRBD1 (6 bases). Per the germline V gene, CDR1 is SGHRS and CDR2 is YFSETQ. V was clipped by 4 bases and J by 1 base, with 12 bases between them. CDR3 size: 14 residues. The CDR3 DNA is TGCGCCAGCAGCCGAGCAGGGGATTCCTACGAGCAGTACTTC. This sequence encodes CASSRAGDSYEQYF.

V is TRBV28 and J is TRBJ1-2; 9 bases line up with TRBD1. The CDR3 is 12 residues long. Germline V CDR1 and CDR2: MDHEN, SYDVKM. V shed 8 bases and J 4 bases; nucleotides not matched to a gene: 2. The CDR3 sequence: CASGDRVYGYTF. Here the CDR3 DNA reads TGTGCCAGCGGGGACAGGGTCTATGGCTACACCTTC.

J is TRBJ1-2 and V is TRBV19; TRBD1 might be the D (5 bases). Germline CDR1 is LNHDA and CDR2 is SQIVND (reference sequence). Trimming shortened V by 5 bases and J by 7 bases, and 17 bases separated the two germline ends. The CDR3 consists of 14 residues. This CDR3 reads CASSPSLGTRGYTF. Written as DNA, the CDR3 is TGTGCCAGTAGTCCCTCCCTAGGGACTCGTGGCTACACCTTC.

This chain links TRBV21-1 with TRBJ1-6; the table's TRBD1 call for D was not verified on the DNA. TRBV21-1 has pseudogene status. The CDR3 loop spans 13 amino acids. The CDR3 sequence: CASEDREDSPLHF. The CDR3 DNA follows: TGTGCCAGCGAAGACAGGGAGGATTCACCCCTCCACTTT.

The J gene is TRBJ1-5, the V gene TRBV10-3, with D uncertain. The CDR3 runs to 12 residues. Germline lookup yields CDR1 ENHRY and CDR2 SYGVKD. Trimming left V 2 bases short and J 4 bases short, with 3 bases between. The CDR3 is CAISEVNQPQHF. The CDR3 DNA follows: TGTGCCATCAGTGAGGTGAATCAGCCCCAGCATTTT.

This clone was observed a single time. This chain links TRBV7-2 with TRBJ2-1, with no clear D. This CDR3 has 13 residues. Germline V CDR1 and CDR2: SGHTA, FQGNSA. V lost 4 bases, J lost 10 bases, and 14 bases lay in between. This CDR3 reads CASSSFPVTEQFF. The CDR3 DNA follows: TGTGCCAGCAGCTCTTTCCCGGTCACGGAGCAGTTCTTC.

This clone was recorded a few times. The CDR3 DNA is TGTGCCAGCAGCTGGGCCGCGGGGAAACTGTTTTTT. Translated, it gives CASSWAAGKLFF. This chain connects TRBV7-2 to TRBJ1-4; D not resolved. Between the trimmed V and J ends, which lost 4 bases and 11 bases, there was a span of 11 bases. Germline CDR1 SGHTA, CDR2 FQGNSA. CDR3 length: 12 amino acids.